Detailed here is one TCR beta chain. The antigen this receptor binds is unknown. Base-call qualities are not available, and no considerably larger clone is one nucleotide away. This sample is part of a study of blood T cell repertoires in COVID-19 (dated by TCRdb to about 2020). Background on the whole study: Samples from collaborators originated in the United States, Italy and Spain and spanned both the acute and convalescent phases of COVID-19. The prospective study material was composed of cDNA or gDNA derived from T cells, B-cell-depleted T cells, or PBMCs. Subjects who had been exposed to COVID-19, were actively infected with it, or had recovered from it provided the deeply sampled blood TCRbeta repertoires that made up the dataset. A freely available public database, intended as a resource for researchers studying the immune response to SARS-CoV-2, is where the repertoires were released. The samples were drawn from two sources: the first 160 participants of the ongoing ImmuneRACE study, and over 950 subjects contributed by 6 global collaborators. Nearly every sample came with metadata listing a de-identified subject ID, COVID-19 status, age in years and sex. Where available, HLA class I and class II types were taken from metadata supplied by the sample provider and were not determined by assay-based typing.

Summary of the overall study and its limitations: The quantity of clinical and demographic metadata differed by source and by participant and was supplied without curation.

Collaborating institutions collected whole blood in K2EDTA tubes following their own protocols. Collaborator samples were shipped for TCRbeta analysis as frozen whole blood, isolated PBMCs, or DNA extracted from either sample type. At the junction V is shortened by 7 bases and J by 0 bases, with 12 bases in between. The CDR3 covers 14 residues, taking in both the cysteine and the phenylalanine. Only CDR3 DNA remains: 42 bases, in frame from the first base. Based on the germline V gene, the CDR1 and CDR2 sequences are SNHLY and FYNNEI. TCRbeta CDR3 regions were amplified from genomic DNA using the immunoSEQ Assay, a bias-controlled multiplex PCR. The source study handled its data this way. Within the assay, amplification of reference gene primers was used to estimate how many nucleated cells each sample contained. To quantify the absolute abundance of each unique TCRbeta CDR3 rearrangement, sequence reads were collapsed and filtered. For each sample, productive Simpson clonality was calculated as the square root of Simpson's diversity index over productive rearrangements. TCRdb limited this immuneACCESS table to in-frame rearrangements with V and J called. A share of clones is missing; checked studies link under half to unresolved V genes, and the rest is unexplained. That table furnishes V, J and clone size, whereas the DNA furnished D and trimming. The sample profile shows tens of thousands of clones; around 84% of them were found once. Clones ranked in the top ten supply less than 6.5% of the sample.

The rearranged segments are TRBV2 and TRBJ2-5, with a weak D call of TRBD1 (5 bases match). The sample consisted of peripheral blood. This TCR derives from a man between 35 and 55 years old with acute or convalescent COVID-19. The CDR3 protein sequence reads: CASNWGTYQETQYF. The nucleotide sequence reads TGTGCCAGCAACTGGGGCACGTACCAAGAGACCCAGTACTTC.